The rows below give T cell receptor beta chains drawn from one sample of a study of shared clonotypes between healthy human individuals. TCRdb's table, derived via immunoSEQ multiplex PCR, lists solely in-frame clones and lacks some. The table includes about 1.1 million clones, about 72% detected once. Source material: memory CD4+ T cells from PBMCs. The receptor source for this set is a man aged 18 to 29 in good health. Some clones in this sample may be carry-over from other donors' samples. Each CDR3 is given with its conserved first and last residue. D genes are given only for firm matches. Clone size is not always given. Where it is, it says once, few, many or a class for expanded clones.

CDR3 length,J gene,clone size,D gene,V gene,CDR3 DNA,CDR3 protein
13,TRBJ1-4,few,-,TRBV2,TGTGCCAGCAGTGAAGGGATTTTCGAAAAACTGTTTTTT,CASSEGIFEKLFF
14,TRBJ1-1,-,TRBD1,TRBV19,TGTGCCAGTAGTAAGGACAGGGTTAACACTGAAGCTTTCTTT,CASSKDRVNTEAFF
13,TRBJ1-1,-,-,TRBV10-2,TGCGCCAGCAGTGTCGGGGGGAACACTGAAGCTTTCTTT,CASSVGGNTEAFF
13,TRBJ2-7,once,-,TRBV7-8,TGTGCCAGCAGCTTAGGGACACCCCTAGAGCAGTACTTC,CASSLGTPLEQYF
13,TRBJ2-7,-,TRBD2,TRBV7-3,TGTGCCAGCAGCCCGACTAGCACGGCCGAGCAGTACTTC,CASSPTSTAEQYF
13,TRBJ2-7,-,-,TRBV28,TGTGCCAGCACCTTACCTCAGTCCTACGAGCAGTACTTC,CASTLPQSYEQYF
14,TRBJ2-1,-,-,TRBV9,TGTGCCAGCAGCGGGAAAACGCAGGGTAGTGAGCAGTTCTTC,CASSGKTQGSEQFF
15,TRBJ1-4,once,-,TRBV10-3,TGTGCCATCAGTGAGTCAGGGGCAACTAATGAAAAACTGTTTTTT,CAISESGATNEKLFF
16,TRBJ2-2,-,-,TRBV11-2,TGTGCCAGCAGCTTAGATGGGCACCTGAACACCGGGGAGCTGTTTTTT,CASSLDGHLNTGELFF
16,TRBJ2-7,-,TRBD2,TRBV11-2,TGTGCCAGCAGCCCACCGACTAGCGGGAGGCCCCACGAGCAGTACTTC,CASSPPTSGRPHEQYF
15,TRBJ1-5,-,-,TRBV7-2,TGTGCCAGCAGCTCGATTAAGATGGGGGGCCAGCCCCAGCATTTT,CASSSIKMGGQPQHF
18,TRBJ1-5,-,TRBD1,TRBV13,TGTGCCAGCAACACCGGGACAGTTGACCCCGGGATCCGTCAGCCCCAGCATTTT,CASNTGTVDPGIRQPQHF
12,TRBJ2-5,-,-,TRBV14,TGTGCCAGCAGCCTTGGGCCTGAGACCCAGTACTTC,CASSLGPETQYF
14,TRBJ1-4,many,-,TRBV7-2,TGTGCCAGCAGCTTAGCAGGGACTGGAGAAAAACTGTTTTTT,CASSLAGTGEKLFF
11,TRBJ1-1,few,-,TRBV6-5,TGTGCCAGCAGTTTGTACAGCGAAGCTTTCTTT,CASSLYSEAFF
15,TRBJ1-1,-,-,TRBV27,TGTGCCAGCAGTTTATGGGGGGCGCGAGGCACTGAAGCTTTCTTT,CASSLWGARGTEAFF
13,TRBJ2-4,-,-,TRBV2,TGTGCCAGCAGTGAAATTTTCAAAAACATTCAGTACTTC,CASSEIFKNIQYF
17,TRBJ2-1,many,TRBD2,TRBV9,TGTGCCAGCAGCTTTCGGACTAGCGGGAGTGCCTACAATGAGCAGTTCTTC,CASSFRTSGSAYNEQFF
15,TRBJ2-7,-,TRBD2,TRBV5-1,TGCGCCAGCAGCCGGGGACTAGCGGGAGGTTACGAGCAGTACTTC,CASSRGLAGGYEQYF
15,TRBJ1-4,-,TRBD1,TRBV7-6,TGTGCCAGCAGCGCGACAGGGTCAGGGGGTGAAAAACTGTTTTTT,CASSATGSGGEKLFF
13,TRBJ1-5,once,-,TRBV2,TGTGCCAGCGAAACAGATATCAATCAGCCCCAGCATTTT,CASETDINQPQHF
15,TRBJ1-1,many,-,TRBV4-1,TGCGCCAGCACCAAATCGGACGGGAAGAACACTGAAGCTTTCTTT,CASTKSDGKNTEAFF
13,TRBJ2-3,-,-,TRBV19,TGTGCCAGTACAAATTGGGGCACAGATACGCAGTATTTT,CASTNWGTDTQYF
12,TRBJ1-1,-,-,TRBV6-6,TGTGCCAGCGGACGGCGGAACACTGAAGCTTTCTTT,CASGRRNTEAFF
14,TRBJ2-1,-,TRBD1,TRBV7-6,TGTGCCAGCAGCTTAATGACAGGGGGCAATGAGCAGTTCTTC,CASSLMTGGNEQFF
13,TRBJ1-1,-,TRBD1,TRBV2,TGTGCCAGCAGGGGGGACAGGGTTGGTGAAGCTTTCTTT,CASRGDRVGEAFF
15,TRBJ1-1,-,-,TRBV5-1,TGCGCCAGCAGCTTGATCTCCCCGCCGAACACTGAAGCTTTCTTT,CASSLISPPNTEAFF
15,TRBJ2-4,-,-,TRBV5-4,TGTGCCAGCAGCCTTGGTGGGACTCTGTCAAACATTCAGTACTTC,CASSLGGTLSNIQYF
17,TRBJ2-3,-,TRBD2,TRBV5-4,TGTGCCAGCAGACACACGACTAGCGGGAGTATGACGGATACGCAGTATTTT,CASRHTTSGSMTDTQYF
13,TRBJ2-2,-,-,TRBV2,TGTGCCAGCAGACAGGGATTGGGCGGGGAGCTGTTTTTT,CASRQGLGGELFF
13,TRBJ2-3,once,-,TRBV2,TGTGCCAGCACAGAAGAGGTGACAGATACGCAGTATTTT,CASTEEVTDTQYF
13,TRBJ2-7,-,-,TRBV11-2,TGTGCCAGCAGCTTAGCGGCACCCTACGAGCAGTACTTC,CASSLAAPYEQYF
14,TRBJ1-1,-,-,TRBV5-1,TGCGCCAGCAGCTTGTCAGGGCAAGGGACTGAAGCTTTCTTT,CASSLSGQGTEAFF
17,TRBJ2-1,-,TRBD2,TRBV15,TGTGCCACCAGCAGAGATCCGAGCGGGAGCTCCTACAATGAGCAGTTCTTC,CATSRDPSGSSYNEQFF
14,TRBJ1-2,-,-,TRBV29-1,TGCAGCGTTGGCCCAGAGGCAGGTTTATATGGCTACACCTTC,CSVGPEAGLYGYTF
16,TRBJ1-2,-,-,TRBV30,TGTGCCTGGAAGCAGCGACTGACGCCCTCGAACTATGGCTACACCTTC,CAWKQRLTPSNYGYTF
15,TRBJ2-1,-,TRBD2,TRBV6-5,TGTGCCAGCAGTCAGACTAGCGGGGCGTACAATGAGCAGTTCTTC,CASSQTSGAYNEQFF
15,TRBJ1-5,-,-,TRBV7-9,TGTGCCAGCAGCCCGATGGGGGGCCGACATCAGCCCCAGCATTTT,CASSPMGGRHQPQHF
13,TRBJ1-2,-,TRBD1,TRBV30,TGTGCCTGGAGAACGGCAGGGGGCTATGGCTACACCTTC,CAWRTAGGYGYTF
15,TRBJ1-1,-,TRBD1,TRBV6-5,TGTGCCAGCAGACTTACAGGGGGGACCACCGGGGAAGCTTTCTTT,CASRLTGGTTGEAFF
14,TRBJ1-6,-,TRBD1,TRBV5-4,TGTGCCAGCAGCTTGGGACAGGGGGATTCACCCCTCCACTTT,CASSLGQGDSPLHF
14,TRBJ1-6,-,-,TRBV2,TGTGCCAGCAGTATCCAGGGTAATAATTCACCCCTCCACTTT,CASSIQGNNSPLHF
14,TRBJ2-5,-,-,TRBV29-1,TGCAGCGTTTTCCCTGGGACTTCACAAGAGACCCAGTACTTC,CSVFPGTSQETQYF
15,TRBJ2-3,-,TRBD2,TRBV6-4,TGTGCCAGCAGCCGAGGGACTAGCGGGGCAGATACGCAGTATTTT,CASSRGTSGADTQYF
12,TRBJ2-7,-,-,TRBV13,TGTGCCAGCAGCTTGCTTTTCCACGAGCAGTACTTC,CASSLLFHEQYF
16,TRBJ2-3,-,TRBD2,TRBV9,TGTGCCAGCAGCCCTTGGCTAGCGGGAGCCACAGATACGCAGTATTTT,CASSPWLAGATDTQYF
15,TRBJ2-7,-,-,TRBV6-6,TGTGCCAGCAGTTACTATCCGACAGGATCCTACGAGCAGTACTTC,CASSYYPTGSYEQYF
18,TRBJ1-4,-,-,TRBV5-4,TGTGCCAGCAGCTTGGGGGCTGGGCAGGGCGGGACTAATGAAAAACTGTTTTTT,CASSLGAGQGGTNEKLFF
14,TRBJ2-4,-,-,TRBV28,TGTGCCAGCAGTTCTCCCGTCGTTGGGGACATTCAGTACTTC,CASSSPVVGDIQYF
14,TRBJ1-2,-,TRBD1,TRBV6-1,TGTGCCAGCCTAAGGGAGCAGGGGGCGCGCGGCTACACCTTC,CASLREQGARGYTF
15,TRBJ2-1,-,-,TRBV7-2,TGTGCCAGCAGCGCTCTAGCAGGGAACCACAATGAGCAGTTCTTC,CASSALAGNHNEQFF
14,TRBJ1-2,-,-,TRBV19,TGTGCCAGTAGTACAGGCGGGCGAAACTATGGCTACACCTTC,CASSTGGRNYGYTF
14,TRBJ2-3,-,-,TRBV6-1,TGTGCCAGCAGTTCCCAGAGCGGTAGTGATACGCAGTATTTT,CASSSQSGSDTQYF
15,TRBJ1-1,-,TRBD1,TRBV29-1,TGCAGCGTTGAAGGACAGGGGGCTCTGGACACTGAAGCTTTCTTT,CSVEGQGALDTEAFF
13,TRBJ1-1,-,-,TRBV5-1,TGCGCCAGCAGCCCGGACAGATTCACTGAAGCTTTCTTT,CASSPDRFTEAFF
15,TRBJ1-1,once,-,TRBV18,TGTGCCAGCTCACCTTCCCATAGTGAGGACACTGAAGCTTTCTTT,CASSPSHSEDTEAFF
14,TRBJ2-2,-,-,TRBV5-1,TGCGCCAGCAGCTCGATGGTTAACACCGGGGAGCTGTTTTTT,CASSSMVNTGELFF
16,TRBJ2-2,-,TRBD1,TRBV7-9,TGTGCCAGCAGAAATCGGGACAGGCCGAACACCGGGGAGCTGTTTTTT,CASRNRDRPNTGELFF